The 18 T cell receptor beta chains given below trace back to one sample, sequenced in a study of graft-versus-host responses after intestinal transplantation. TCRdb's copy holds only in-frame clones and misses some; the assay was immunoSEQ multiplex PCR. The sample shows about 110,000 clones, approximately 86% of them seen only once. Antigens of these TCRs are unknown. The source material was unstimulated CD4+ T cells sorted from spleen or lymph node cells, sampled before transplant. These receptors all stem from a human donor who was the organ donor for an intestinal transplant.

The chain joins TRBV12-5 to TRBJ2-5; D is undetermined. Trimming pared 4 bases from V and 2 bases from J, leaving 11 bases between. The CDR3 contains 14 residues. Germline-derived CDR1 and CDR2 are LGHNT and FRNRAP. The CDR3 sequence: CASGSGRAQETQYF. CDR3 nucleotides: TGTGCTAGTGGTTCGGGTCGGGCACAAGAGACCCAGTACTTC.

This clone has more than one count but fewer than ten. Other DNA sequences in the sample encode the same CDR3. The CDR3 reads CASSLSVQETQYF. CDR3 DNA: TGTGCCAGCAGCTTATCGGTCCAAGAGACCCAGTACTTC. The chain is built from TRBV7-9 and TRBJ2-5; unclear D gene. The germline gives CDR1 SEHNR, CDR2 FQNEAQ (reference sequence). The CDR3 runs to 13 residues. Trimming cost V 2 bases and J 1 base, with 5 bases left between them.

J is TRBJ2-1 and V is TRBV18; maybe TRBD1 (6 bases). Germline lookup yields CDR1 KGHSH and CDR2 LQKENI. This CDR3 is built from 13 residues. V lost 4 bases and J 4 bases, leaving 8 bases between the germline ends. This CDR3 reads CASSLGGYNEQFF. CDR3 DNA: TGTGCCAGCTCACTAGGGGGATACAATGAGCAGTTCTTC.

The chain employs TRBV11-3 and TRBJ2-3; 9 bases are a match to TRBD2. This CDR3 comprises 18 residues. Germline assignment: CDR1 SGHNT and CDR2 YENEEA. Trimming took 6 bases from V and 2 from J; bases not matched to a gene: 15. CDR3 sequence: CASSSPMGSGSLTDTQYF. In DNA form, the CDR3 reads TGTGCCAGCAGTTCCCCAATGGGTAGCGGGAGTCTCACAGATACGCAGTATTTT. The whole variable domain, remainder taken from reference TRBV11-3 and TRBJ2-3, is EAGVVQSPRYKIIEKKQPVAFWCNPISGHNTLYWYLQNLGQGPELLIRYENEEAVDDSQLPKDRFSAERLKGVDSTLKIQPAELGDSAVYLCASSSPMGSGSLTDTQYFGPGTRLTVL.

This chain joins TRBV9 and TRBJ2-2; TRBD1 matches at 9 bases. The CDR3 consists of 16 residues. The germline gives CDR1 SGDLS, CDR2 YYNGEE. The junction had 6 bases not matched to a gene; V was cut back by 0 bases and J by 6 bases. The CDR3 sequence: CASSVDIQGAAGELFF. DNA of the CDR3: TGTGCCAGCAGCGTAGATATACAGGGGGCCGCCGGGGAGCTGTTTTTT. The full variable domain, completed using reference TRBV9 and TRBJ2-2, is DSGVTQTPKHLITATGQRVTLRCSPRSGDLSVYWYQQSLDQGLQFLIQYYNGEERAKGNILERFSAQQFPDLHSELNLSSLELGDSALYFCASSVDIQGAAGELFFGEGSRLTVL.

The chain uses TRBV6-1 and TRBJ1-2; 9 bases are shared with TRBD1. Germline CDR1 is MNHNS and CDR2 is SASEGT. There are 15 residues in the CDR3. Trimming removed 6 bases from V and 5 bases from J; junction bases left unmatched: 10. Here the CDR3 DNA reads TGTGCCAGCAGAGGGACAGACAGGGGGACGTATGGCTACACCTTC. Translated, it gives CASRGTDRGTYGYTF.

This chain connects TRBV28 to TRBJ1-2; D remains ambiguous. Trimming cost V 3 bases and J 7 bases, with 9 bases left between them. CDR3 length: 12 residues. The germline V gene has CDR1 MDHEN and CDR2 SYDVKM. The CDR3 DNA sequence: TGTGCCAGCAGTTTTGGAGAGTTTGGCTACACCTTC. It encodes CASSFGEFGYTF.

The rearrangement uses TRBV6-1 and TRBJ1-3; D uncertain. This CDR3 comprises 13 residues. The germline V gene encodes CDR1 MNHNS and CDR2 SASEGT. V was cut by 8 bases and J by 0 bases, with 8 bases left in between. The CDR3 DNA reads TGTGCCAGCCGGCCGAGCTCTGGAAACACCATATATTTT. Amino acid sequence: CASRPSSGNTIYF.

Written as DNA, the CDR3 is TGTGCCAGTAGTATACGGGCCCGGGATATAAAAAACATTCAGTACTTC. It is translated as CASSIRARDIKNIQYF. V gene TRBV19 combines with J gene TRBJ2-4; D is possibly TRBD2 (5 bases). Germline-derived CDR1 and CDR2 are LNHDA and SQIVND (reference sequence). V was clipped by 2 bases and J by 4 bases, with 15 bases between them. The CDR3 spans 16 residues.

V is TRBV29-1 and J is TRBJ2-3; D is possibly TRBD1 (6 bases). The germline gives CDR1 SQVTM, CDR2 ANQGSEA. The CDR3 totals 14 residues. V was shortened by 6 bases and J by 0 bases, with 13 bases between the two germline ends. CDR3 DNA: TGCAGCGTGGCCCACAGGGTCAGCACAGATACGCAGTATTTT. It codes for CSVAHRVSTDTQYF.

Concerning this clone: At the DNA level, this CDR3 is encoded by other sequences in the same sample as well. J is TRBJ2-5 and V is TRBV19; D is possibly TRBD1 or TRBD2 (6 bases each). With 5 bases removed from V and 4 bases from J, the gap between germline ends came to 11 bases. Germline CDR1 is LNHDA and CDR2 is SQIVND (reference sequence). This CDR3 region has 13 residues. Here the CDR3 DNA reads TGTGCCAGTAGTTCCCGGGGGCGAGAGACCCAGTACTTC. Its translation: CASSSRGRETQYF. The whole variable domain, remainder taken from reference TRBV19 and TRBJ2-5, is DGGITQSPKYLFRKEGQNVTLSCEQNLNHDAMYWYRQDPGQGLRLIYYSQIVNDFQKGDIAEGYSVSREKKESFPLTVTSAQKNPTAFYLCASSSRGRETQYFGPGTRLLVL.

The chain uses TRBV18 and TRBJ1-1; no definite D call. There are 17 residues in the CDR3. CDR1 and CDR2 (germline): KGHSH, LQKENI. Trimming removed 3 bases from V and 4 bases from J, with 21 bases in between. The CDR3 DNA reads TGTGCCAGCTCACCGAATCCGGCCAGAGGAGTGATCACTGAAGCTTTCTTT. Its translation is CASSPNPARGVITEAFF.

This chain uses TRBV7-3 with TRBJ2-7; D is ambiguous. Germline values: CDR1 SGHTA, CDR2 FQGTGA. The length of the CDR3 is 10 residues. V gave up 4 bases and J gave up 3 bases, with 1 base separating them. The chain's CDR3 is CASSCYEQYF. CDR3 bases: TGTGCCAGCAGCTGCTACGAGCAGTACTTC. Looking up the rest from reference TRBV7-3 and TRBJ2-7 gives the full variable domain: GAGVSQTPSNKVTEKGKYVELRCDPISGHTALYWYRQSLGQGPEFLIYFQGTGAADDSGLPNDRFFAVRPEGSVSTLKIQRTERGDSAVYLCASSCYEQYFGPGTRLTVT.

The chain is built from TRBV2 and TRBJ1-6, with 7 positions matching TRBD1. CDR1 SNHLY and CDR2 FYNNEI come from the germline V gene. CDR3 length: 15 amino acids. Unmatched junction bases numbered 7, after V lost 4 bases and J lost 7 bases. The CDR3 protein is CASSVKGASNSPLHF. Written as DNA, the CDR3 is TGTGCCAGCAGTGTTAAGGGGGCATCGAATTCACCCCTCCACTTT.

The chain is built from TRBV2 and TRBJ2-1; D is unresolved. The CDR3 runs 13 residues. CDR1 is SNHLY, CDR2 FYNNEI, per germline. V was clipped by 6 bases and J by 6 bases, with 12 bases between them. The CDR3 DNA reads TGTGCCAGCAGCCCGCAAGGGCTCAATGAGCAGTTCTTC. Translated: CASSPQGLNEQFF.

This sequence joins TRBV7-2 and TRBJ1-2; no clear D gene. The germline V gene encodes CDR1 SGHTA and CDR2 FQGNSA. Trimming pared 1 base from V and 5 bases from J, leaving 5 bases between. The CDR3 extends over 12 amino acids. CDR3 protein: CASSLVGYGYTF. The CDR3 bases are TGTGCCAGCAGCTTAGTCGGGTATGGCTACACCTTC.

The chain uses TRBV10-1 and TRBJ1-4; TRBD1 matches 7 bases. The CDR3 sequence is 14 residues long. CDR1 is WNHNN and CDR2 is SYGVQD in the germline V gene (reference sequence). V trimming: 6 bases; J trimming: 4 bases; junction bases outside the gene matches: 5. The CDR3 bases are TGCGCCAGCAGGAGGGGACAGAGTAATGAAAAACTGTTTTTT. This sequence encodes CASRRGQSNEKLFF.

This clone was picked up one time. The chain is built from TRBV7-9 and TRBJ2-2; 7 bases agree with TRBD1. Looked up from germline, CDR1 is SEHNR and CDR2 is FQNEAQ (reference sequence). Trimming removed 6 bases from V and 4 bases from J; junction bases left unmatched: 8. This CDR3 comprises 15 residues. DNA for the CDR3: TGTGCCAGCAGTCAAGACAGGGTGGGCACCGGGGAGCTGTTTTTT. Translating it yields CASSQDRVGTGELFF.